This is a list of T cell receptor beta chains from one sample in a study of T cell responses to AZD1222 COVID-19 vaccine. Here immunoSEQ multiplex PCR was the method, and the copy in TCRdb shows in-frame clones only, minus some. The profile covers around 170,000 clones, with around 93% appearing a single time and 4.4% taken by the ten largest. Sequencing used peripheral blood, obtained on day 0 of AZD1222 vaccination. Every receptor here comes from an adult in good health. CDR3s include the opening cysteine and the closing phenylalanine or tryptophan.

V gene: TRBV7-2; CDR3 length: 15; CDR3 protein: CASSLAPDKAYEQYF
V gene: TRBV14; CDR3 length: 14; CDR3 protein: CASSQERGRKKLFF
V gene: TRBV18; CDR3 length: 14; CDR3 protein: CASSPGGRYEKLFF
V gene: TRBV5-1; CDR3 length: 18; CDR3 protein: CASSLAPETRSEVTEQYF
V gene: TRBV29-1; CDR3 length: 14; CDR3 protein: CSVEIQGASYEQYF
V gene: TRBV30; CDR3 length: 15; CDR3 protein: CAGGGRSIANEKLFF
V gene: TRBV5-5; CDR3 length: 15; CDR3 protein: CASSPLAGYGDTQYF
V gene: TRBV2; CDR3 length: 14; CDR3 protein: CASSGDSHASEQYF
V gene: TRBV25-1; CDR3 length: 11; CDR3 protein: CASSELWEQFF
V gene: TRBV12-3/TRBV12-4; CDR3 length: 13; CDR3 protein: CASRSWRSYEQYF
V gene: TRBV7-2; CDR3 length: 14; CDR3 protein: CASRPSRDANEQYF
V gene: TRBV9; CDR3 length: 17; CDR3 protein: CASSVDGGSSYNSPLHF
V gene: TRBV27; CDR3 length: 14; CDR3 protein: CASSIRTGPYEQYF
V gene: TRBV2; CDR3 length: 12; CDR3 protein: CASRFDQIEQFF
V gene: TRBV3-1/TRBV3-2; CDR3 length: 14; CDR3 protein: CASSHRGYQETQYF
V gene: TRBV2; CDR3 length: 13; CDR3 protein: CASSEEQNSPLHF
V gene: TRBV2; CDR3 length: 13; CDR3 protein: CASRPGQQETQYF
V gene: TRBV28; CDR3 length: 9; CDR3 protein: CATGTRQYF
V gene: TRBV7-2; CDR3 length: 14; CDR3 protein: CASSRDPVNQPQHF
V gene: TRBV4-2; CDR3 length: 17; CDR3 protein: CASSQAATGVASTEAFF
V gene: TRBV5-1; CDR3 length: 18; CDR3 protein: CASSLSPAAPAVSYEQYF
V gene: TRBV19; CDR3 length: 15; CDR3 protein: CASSIGQGEIYEQYF
V gene: TRBV18; CDR3 length: 14; CDR3 protein: CASSPQRGDTEAFF
V gene: TRBV4-1; CDR3 length: 17; CDR3 protein: CASSQEGQFFSGNTIYF
V gene: TRBV7-6; CDR3 length: 16; CDR3 protein: CASSLGLAGGQNEQFF
V gene: TRBV5-8; CDR3 length: 17; CDR3 protein: CASSLGAGARVQETQYF
V gene: TRBV28; CDR3 length: 16; CDR3 protein: CASSPTGGSRTGELFF
V gene: TRBV15; CDR3 length: 15; CDR3 protein: CATSKLAGERDTQYF
V gene: TRBV28; CDR3 length: 12; CDR3 protein: CASSLKGNEAFF
V gene: TRBV5-1; CDR3 length: 16; CDR3 protein: CASSPASSRGNSPLHF
V gene: TRBV14; CDR3 length: 17; CDR3 protein: CASSQGGQQLAKNIQYF
V gene: TRBV6-1; CDR3 length: 17; CDR3 protein: CASSGAVQGWANTEAFF
V gene: TRBV7-9; CDR3 length: 19; CDR3 protein: CASSLVGLAGGWEPYEQYF
V gene: TRBV19; CDR3 length: 14; CDR3 protein: CASSKGLAEETQYF
V gene: TRBV5-1; CDR3 length: 15; CDR3 protein: CASSLKYPGSYEQYF
V gene: TRBV9; CDR3 length: 15; CDR3 protein: CASSREGFANNEQFF
V gene: TRBV6-1; CDR3 length: 13; CDR3 protein: CASSEARSAEAFF
V gene: TRBV5-5; CDR3 length: 16; CDR3 protein: CASSLDPGADTGELFF
V gene: TRBV19; CDR3 length: 15; CDR3 protein: CASGLGLAGADTQYF
V gene: TRBV3-1/TRBV3-2; CDR3 length: 14; CDR3 protein: CASSQVNTGNEQFF
V gene: TRBV5-1; CDR3 length: 16; CDR3 protein: CASSPDRGRVNTEAFF
V gene: TRBV28; CDR3 length: 16; CDR3 protein: CASSLNQEPRLYGYTF
V gene: TRBV28; CDR3 length: 14; CDR3 protein: CASSPPGATYEQYF
V gene: TRBV28; CDR3 length: 16; CDR3 protein: CASSFVPGQAPEEQYF
V gene: TRBV27; CDR3 length: 17; CDR3 protein: CASSLFYRLGYNEKLFF
V gene: TRBV15; CDR3 length: 12; CDR3 protein: CATSRDSGKLFF